This entry lists 9 T cell receptor beta chains sequenced from one sample in a study of T cells in Graves' hyperthyroidism and ophthalmopathy. Regions amplified from RNA transcripts were the TCR beta CDR3 regions. Initially, a first-round RT-PCR of the TCR CDR3 employed the HTBI primer set. TCRdb analysed the multiplex PCR reads with MiXCR anew, one entry per CDR3 protein. The sample holds under 700,000 distinct CDR3 sequences; approximately 15% are singletons and the top ten take 15% to 20%. The specimen sequenced was blood. The receptors were gathered from a woman between 18 and 29 years old with Graves' hyperthyroidism.

This clonotype was recorded many times. This chain connects TRBV6-1 to TRBJ2-7, with D hard to call. Germline loops: CDR1 MNHNS, CDR2 SASEGT. V was pared by 7 bases and J by 1 base, with 14 bases between. The CDR3 is 14 amino acids. The CDR3 nucleotides read TGTGCCAGCAATCTTAGTCCTCATTCCTACGAGCAGTACTTC. Its protein is CASNLSPHSYEQYF.

This chain connects TRBV24-1 to TRBJ2-5; D uncertain. This CDR3 has 14 amino acids. Trimming removed 1 base from V and 4 bases from J, with 9 bases in between. The germline gives CDR1 KGHDR, CDR2 SFDVKD. The CDR3 reads CATSDLGKGETQYF. Here the CDR3 DNA reads TGTGCCACCAGTGATTTAGGGAAAGGAGAGACCCAGTACTTC.

The sample holds many counts of this clonotype. V is TRBV2 and J is TRBJ1-3; D not resolved. Trimming cost V 1 base and J 2 bases, with 9 bases left between them. The CDR3 is made up of 15 amino acids. CDR1 is SNHLY and CDR2 is FYNNEI in the germline V gene. The CDR3 reads CASSEDAQPGNTIYF. DNA for the CDR3: TGTGCCAGCAGTGAAGACGCACAGCCTGGAAACACCATATATTTT. The full variable domain, in which reference TRBV2 and TRBJ1-3 provide the parts outside the CDR3, is EPEVTQTPSHQVTQMGQEVILRCVPISNHLYFYWYRQILGQKVEFLVSFYNNEISEKSEIFDDQFSVERPDGSNFTLKIRSTKLEDSAMYFCASSEDAQPGNTIYFGEGSWLTVV.

The table lists this clonotype with many counts. V gene TRBV28 combines with J gene TRBJ2-7; perhaps TRBD1 as D (6 bases). Trimming pared 8 bases from V and 2 bases from J, leaving 10 bases between. CDR1 MDHEN and CDR2 SYDVKM come from the germline V gene. The CDR3 consists of 12 residues. CDR3 loop: CASAGDPYEQYF. The CDR3 DNA reads TGTGCCAGCGCAGGGGACCCCTACGAGCAGTACTTC.

In this sample, this clonotype turned up a few times. This rearrangement joins TRBV28 to TRBJ2-7, with 10 bases identical to TRBD1. Germline assignment: CDR1 MDHEN and CDR2 SYDVKM. The J segment lost 5 bases and the V segment lost 7 bases, leaving 8 bases of the junction unmatched. This CDR3 is 14 amino acids long. The chain's CDR3 is CASIPGTGVHEQYF. In DNA, the CDR3 is TGTGCCAGCATCCCCGGGACAGGGGTACACGAGCAGTACTTC.

This clonotype was picked up many times. V and J are TRBV20-1 and TRBJ2-1; D may be TRBD1 or TRBD2 (5 bases each). Germline V gene sequence: CDR1 DFQATT, CDR2 SNEGSKA (reference sequence). This CDR3 region has 15 residues. CDR3 in amino acids: CSSENPGTRLGVQFF. The CDR3 DNA reads TGCAGCTCGGAAAACCCCGGGACCCGGCTAGGGGTGCAGTTCTTC.

Only a few counts were recorded for this clonotype. The chain recombines TRBV19 with TRBJ2-1, with 7 bases that match TRBD2. From germline, CDR1 is LNHDA and CDR2 SQIVND (reference sequence). The CDR3 is made up of 15 amino acids. The junction had 4 bases not matched to a gene; V was cut back by 2 bases and J by 3 bases. CDR3 nucleotides: TGTGCCAGTAGTATAAACAGCGGGGTCTACAATGAGCAGTTCTTC. This sequence encodes CASSINSGVYNEQFF.

The V and J genes are TRBV12-3 or TRBV12-4 and TRBJ2-1; 10 nucleotides line up with TRBD2. The CDR3 extends over 15 amino acids. Trimming removed 6 bases from V and 8 bases from J; junction bases left unmatched: 10. CDR3 nucleotides: TGTGCCAGCAGCCCCAGCGGGGGGGCAATCGATGAGCAGTTCTTC. It translates to CASSPSGGAIDEQFF.

The V call is TRBV7-3, the J call TRBJ1-3, with 7 bases fitting TRBD1. The CDR3 is made up of 18 amino acids. Germline V gives CDR1 SGHTA, CDR2 FQGTGA. V lost 6 bases, J lost 0 bases, and 14 bases stayed unmatched. The CDR3 spells CASSGTASVYYSGNTIYF. The CDR3 DNA reads as TGTGCCAGCAGTGGGACAGCAAGCGTTTATTACTCTGGAAACACCATATATTTT.